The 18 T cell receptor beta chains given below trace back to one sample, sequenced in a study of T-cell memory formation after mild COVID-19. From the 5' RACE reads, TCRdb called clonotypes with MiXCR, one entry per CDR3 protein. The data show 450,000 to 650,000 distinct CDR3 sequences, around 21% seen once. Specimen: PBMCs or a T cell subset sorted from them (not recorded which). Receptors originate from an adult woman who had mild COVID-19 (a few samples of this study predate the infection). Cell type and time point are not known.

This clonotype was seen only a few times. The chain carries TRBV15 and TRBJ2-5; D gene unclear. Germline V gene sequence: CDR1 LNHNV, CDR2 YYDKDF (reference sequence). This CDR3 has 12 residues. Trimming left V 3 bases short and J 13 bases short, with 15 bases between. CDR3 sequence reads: CATSREDEERYF. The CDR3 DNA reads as TGTGCCACCAGCAGGGAAGACGAGGAGCGGTACTTC. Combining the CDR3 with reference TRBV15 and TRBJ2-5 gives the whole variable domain DAMVIQNPRYQVTQFGKPVTLSCSQTLNHNVMYWYQQKSSQAPKLLFHYYDKDFNNEADTPDNFQSRRPNTSFCFLDIRSPGLGDTAMYLCATSREDEERYFGPGTRLLVL.

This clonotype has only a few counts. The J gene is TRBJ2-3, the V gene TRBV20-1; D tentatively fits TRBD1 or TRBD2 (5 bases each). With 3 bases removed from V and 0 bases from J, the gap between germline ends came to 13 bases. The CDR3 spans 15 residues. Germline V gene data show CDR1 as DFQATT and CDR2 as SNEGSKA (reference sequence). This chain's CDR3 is CSARGRGLSTDTQYF. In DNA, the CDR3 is TGCAGTGCTAGGGGACGCGGGTTGAGCACAGATACGCAGTATTTT.

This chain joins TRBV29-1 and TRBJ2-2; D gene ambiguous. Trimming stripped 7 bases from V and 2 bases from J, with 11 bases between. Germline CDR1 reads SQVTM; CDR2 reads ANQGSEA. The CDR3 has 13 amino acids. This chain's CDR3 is CSAETENTGELFF. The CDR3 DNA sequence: TGCAGCGCAGAGACTGAAAACACCGGGGAGCTGTTTTTT.

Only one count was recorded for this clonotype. CDR3 bases: TGCGCCAGCAGCCAAGAGAAGGACACTGAAGCTTTCTTT. It yields the protein CASSQEKDTEAFF. This sequence joins TRBV4-1 and TRBJ1-1; D gene uncertain. Trimming removed 0 bases at V and 3 bases at J, with 5 bases between. The germline gives CDR1 MGHRA, CDR2 YSYEKL. This CDR3 spans 13 amino acids.

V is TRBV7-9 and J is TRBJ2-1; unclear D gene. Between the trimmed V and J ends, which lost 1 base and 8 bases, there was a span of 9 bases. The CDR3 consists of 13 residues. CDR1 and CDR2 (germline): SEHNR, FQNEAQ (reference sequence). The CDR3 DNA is TGTGCCAGCAGCTTAGAGGGCTCCTATGAGCAGTTCTTC. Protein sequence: CASSLEGSYEQFF.

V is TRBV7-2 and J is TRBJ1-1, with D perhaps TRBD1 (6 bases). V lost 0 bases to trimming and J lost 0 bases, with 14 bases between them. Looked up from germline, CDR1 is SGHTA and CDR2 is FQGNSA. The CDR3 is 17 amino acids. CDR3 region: CASSLARRGTMNTEAFF. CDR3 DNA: TGTGCCAGCAGCTTAGCGCGTAGGGGGACTATGAACACTGAAGCTTTCTTT.

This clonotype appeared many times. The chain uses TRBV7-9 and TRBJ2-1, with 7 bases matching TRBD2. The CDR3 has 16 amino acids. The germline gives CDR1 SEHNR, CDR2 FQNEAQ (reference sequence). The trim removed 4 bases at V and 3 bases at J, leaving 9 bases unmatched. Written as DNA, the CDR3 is TGTGCCAGCAGCTCAACGGGGCTAGCGGACTACAATGAGCAGTTCTTC. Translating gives CASSSTGLADYNEQFF.

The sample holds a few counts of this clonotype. In DNA form, the CDR3 reads TGCAGTGCTAGATCCAGGCAGGGGGCTTACGAGCAGTACTTC. Protein product: CSARSRQGAYEQYF. This sequence joins TRBV20-1 and TRBJ2-7; 8 bases are shared with TRBD1. The CDR3 spans 14 residues. V shed 2 bases, J shed 4 bases, and the junction held 7 bases outside the gene matches. Germline values: CDR1 DFQATT, CDR2 SNEGSKA (reference sequence).

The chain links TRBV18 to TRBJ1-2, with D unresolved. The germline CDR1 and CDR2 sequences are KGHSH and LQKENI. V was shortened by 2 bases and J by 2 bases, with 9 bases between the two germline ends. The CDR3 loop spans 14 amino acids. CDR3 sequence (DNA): TGTGCCAGCTCACCAACCCCTGGGAACTATGGCTACACCTTC. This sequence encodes CASSPTPGNYGYTF.

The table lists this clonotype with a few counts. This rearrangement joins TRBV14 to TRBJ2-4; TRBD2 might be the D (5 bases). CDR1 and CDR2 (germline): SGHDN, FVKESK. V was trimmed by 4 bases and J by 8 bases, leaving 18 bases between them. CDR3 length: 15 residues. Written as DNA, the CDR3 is TGTGCCAGCAGCCTCAGACTCGATGAGGGAGACATTCAGTACTTC. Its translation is CASSLRLDEGDIQYF. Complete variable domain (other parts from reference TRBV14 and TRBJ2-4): EAGVTQFPSHSVIEKGQTVTLRCDPISGHDNLYWYRRVMGKEIKFLLHFVKESKQDESGMPNNRFLAERTGGTYSTLKVQPAELEDSGVYFCASSLRLDEGDIQYFGAGTRLSVL.

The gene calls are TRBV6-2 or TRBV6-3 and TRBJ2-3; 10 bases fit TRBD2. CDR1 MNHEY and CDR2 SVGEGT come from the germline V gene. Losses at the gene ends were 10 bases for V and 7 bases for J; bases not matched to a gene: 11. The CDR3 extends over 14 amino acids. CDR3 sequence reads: CAIKTSGPVNTQYF. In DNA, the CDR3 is TGTGCCATCAAGACTAGCGGGCCAGTGAATACGCAGTATTTT.

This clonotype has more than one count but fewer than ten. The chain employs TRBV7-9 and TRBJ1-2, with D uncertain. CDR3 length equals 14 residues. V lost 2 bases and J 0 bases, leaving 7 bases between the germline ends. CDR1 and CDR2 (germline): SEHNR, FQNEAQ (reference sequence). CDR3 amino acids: CASSLMEANYGYTF. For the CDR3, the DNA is TGTGCCAGCAGCTTAATGGAAGCTAACTATGGCTACACCTTC.

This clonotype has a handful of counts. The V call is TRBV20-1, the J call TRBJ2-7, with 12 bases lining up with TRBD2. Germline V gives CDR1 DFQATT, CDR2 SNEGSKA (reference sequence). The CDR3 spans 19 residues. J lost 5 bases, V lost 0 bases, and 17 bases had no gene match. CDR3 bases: TGCAGTGCTAGAGATCTAGGGCTAGCGGGAGGGATAGTCGAACACGAGCAGTACTTC. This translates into CSARDLGLAGGIVEHEQYF.

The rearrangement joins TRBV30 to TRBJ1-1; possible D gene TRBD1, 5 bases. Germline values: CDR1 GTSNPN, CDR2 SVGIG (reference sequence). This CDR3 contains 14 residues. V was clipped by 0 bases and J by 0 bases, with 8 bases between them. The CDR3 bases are TGTGCCTGGAGTGTACGGGGGGTGAACACTGAAGCTTTCTTT. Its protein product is CAWSVRGVNTEAFF.

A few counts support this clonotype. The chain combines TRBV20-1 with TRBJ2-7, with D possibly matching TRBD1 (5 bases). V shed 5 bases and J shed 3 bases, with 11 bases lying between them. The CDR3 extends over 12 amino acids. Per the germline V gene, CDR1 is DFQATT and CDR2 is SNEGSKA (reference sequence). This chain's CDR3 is CSAWIDSYEQYF. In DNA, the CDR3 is TGCAGTGCTTGGATCGACAGCTACGAGCAGTACTTC.

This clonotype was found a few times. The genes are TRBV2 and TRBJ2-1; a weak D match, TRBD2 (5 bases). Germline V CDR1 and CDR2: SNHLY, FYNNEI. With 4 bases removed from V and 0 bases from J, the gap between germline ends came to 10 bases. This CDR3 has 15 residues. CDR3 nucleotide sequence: TGTGCCAGCAGTGTGCAGCGGTTCTCCTACAATGAGCAGTTCTTC. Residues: CASSVQRFSYNEQFF.

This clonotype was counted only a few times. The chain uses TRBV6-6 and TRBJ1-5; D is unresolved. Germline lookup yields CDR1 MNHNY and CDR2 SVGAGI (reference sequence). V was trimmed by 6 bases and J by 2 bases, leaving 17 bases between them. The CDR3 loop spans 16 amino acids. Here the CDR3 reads CASSRPSAPGNQPQHF. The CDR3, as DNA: TGTGCCAGCAGCCGGCCGTCCGCGCCTGGCAATCAGCCCCAGCATTTT.

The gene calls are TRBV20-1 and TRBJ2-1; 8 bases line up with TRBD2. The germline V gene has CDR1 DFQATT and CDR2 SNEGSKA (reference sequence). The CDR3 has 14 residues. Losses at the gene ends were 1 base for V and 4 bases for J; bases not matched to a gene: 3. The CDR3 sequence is CSARGAGGYNEQFF. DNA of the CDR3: TGCAGTGCTAGAGGTGCGGGAGGATACAATGAGCAGTTCTTC.